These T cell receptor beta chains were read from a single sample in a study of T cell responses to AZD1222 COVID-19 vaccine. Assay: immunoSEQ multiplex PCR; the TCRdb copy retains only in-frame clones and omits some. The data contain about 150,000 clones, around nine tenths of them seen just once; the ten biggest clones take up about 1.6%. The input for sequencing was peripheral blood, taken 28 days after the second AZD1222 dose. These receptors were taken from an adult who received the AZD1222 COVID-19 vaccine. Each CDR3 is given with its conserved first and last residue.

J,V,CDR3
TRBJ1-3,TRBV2,CASSDGGNTIYF
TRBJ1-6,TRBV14,CASSRDRRERNSPLHF
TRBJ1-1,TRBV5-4,CASSARQADTEAFF
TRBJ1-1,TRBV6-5,CASRRGGEAFF
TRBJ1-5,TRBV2,CASTTFYSNQPQHF
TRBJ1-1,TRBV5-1,CASSPGDTEAFF
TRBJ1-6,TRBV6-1,CASSEGVRGLSSYNSPLHF
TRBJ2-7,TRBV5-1,CASSFDRGLVYEQYF
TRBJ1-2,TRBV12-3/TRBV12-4,CASSLIPNYGYTF
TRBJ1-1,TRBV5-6,CASSLGNALRGAFF
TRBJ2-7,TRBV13,CASSLQGPDYEQYF
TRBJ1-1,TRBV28,CASSTAGVGLTEAFF
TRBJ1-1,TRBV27,CASSLGRGMNTEAFF
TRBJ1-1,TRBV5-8,CASSLYGRGGAEAFF
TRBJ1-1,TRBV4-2,CASSQAGQGGGTEAFF
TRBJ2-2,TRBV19,CASSIGWTGELFF
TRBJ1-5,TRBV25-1,CASSESGGYNQPQHF
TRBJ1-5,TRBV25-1,CASTDRGGNQPQHF
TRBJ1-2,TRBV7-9,CASSSHRVLGGYTF
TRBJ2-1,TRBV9,CASSVEVGLNNEQFF
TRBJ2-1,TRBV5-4,CASSVMTSGGPLDEQFF
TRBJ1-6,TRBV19,CASSVTGTGNSPLHF
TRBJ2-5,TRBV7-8,CASSLVSETQYF
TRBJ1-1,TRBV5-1,CASSSVAGGNTEAFF
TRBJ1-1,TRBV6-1,CASSEAQGTEAFF
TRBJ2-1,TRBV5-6,CASSLVTGSRNEQFF
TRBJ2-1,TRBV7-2,CASSLEIVNEQFF
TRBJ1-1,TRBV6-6,CASSYLRRANTEAFF
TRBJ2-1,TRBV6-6,CASSLSTPGEQFF
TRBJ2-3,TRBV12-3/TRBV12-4,CASSLEGHTQYF
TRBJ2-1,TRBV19,CASSIWRNEQFF
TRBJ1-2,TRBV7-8,CASSLGPSGGYTF
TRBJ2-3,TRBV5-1,CASRYMGDSTDTQYF
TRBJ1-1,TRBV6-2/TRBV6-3,CASSYPGTAMNTEAFF
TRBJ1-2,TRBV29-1,CSVGRGTQNYGYTF
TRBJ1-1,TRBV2,CASSEAQGSNTEAFF
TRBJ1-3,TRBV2,CASLRGDRGAGNTIYF
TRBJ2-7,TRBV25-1,CASSRQTGTYEQYF
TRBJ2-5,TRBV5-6,CASSVFTRGWQETQYF
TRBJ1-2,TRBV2,CASLANYGYTF
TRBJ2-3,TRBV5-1,CASSWTSTDTQYF
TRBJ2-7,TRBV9,CASSAAGTSGYEQYF
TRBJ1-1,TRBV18,CASSPPTGVNTEAFF
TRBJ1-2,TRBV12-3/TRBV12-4,CASTRTDYGYTF
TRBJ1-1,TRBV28,CASSLSRGGTNTEAFF
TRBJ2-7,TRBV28,CASSPIGMGGRGYEQYF
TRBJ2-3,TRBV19,CASSIAGYTDTQYF
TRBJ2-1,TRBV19,CASSASGGFDEQFF
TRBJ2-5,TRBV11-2,CASSGWVDSLGETQYF
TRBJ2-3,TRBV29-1,CSVERRGSQNTQYF